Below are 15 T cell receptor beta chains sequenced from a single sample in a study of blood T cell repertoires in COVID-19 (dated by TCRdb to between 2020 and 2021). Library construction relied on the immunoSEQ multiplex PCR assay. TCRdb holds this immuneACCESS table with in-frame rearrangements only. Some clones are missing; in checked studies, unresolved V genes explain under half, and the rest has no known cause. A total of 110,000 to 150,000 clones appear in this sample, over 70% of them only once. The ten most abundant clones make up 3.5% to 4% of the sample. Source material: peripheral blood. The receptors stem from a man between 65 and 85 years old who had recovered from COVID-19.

CDR3 in amino acids: CASNKGDSYNEQFF. Here the CDR3 DNA reads TGTGCCAGCAACAAGGGGGACTCCTACAATGAGCAGTTCTTC. The J gene is TRBJ2-1, the V gene TRBV27; weak D call: TRBD1 (6 bases). Germline V lookup: CDR1 MNHEY, CDR2 SMNVEV (reference sequence). Deletions cut 7 bases from V and 0 bases from J, with 10 bases between. The CDR3 has 14 residues.

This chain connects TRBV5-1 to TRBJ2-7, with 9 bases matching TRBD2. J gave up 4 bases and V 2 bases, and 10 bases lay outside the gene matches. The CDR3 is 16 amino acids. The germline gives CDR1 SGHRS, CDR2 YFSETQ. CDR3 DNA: TGCGCCAGCAGCTTCGCCGGGACTAGCAGTCCGTACGAGCAGTACTTC. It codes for CASSFAGTSSPYEQYF. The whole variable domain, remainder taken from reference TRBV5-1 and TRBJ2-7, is KAGVTQTPRYLIKTRGQQVTLSCSPISGHRSVSWYQQTPGQGLQFLFEYFSETQRNKGNFPGRFSGRQFSNSRSEMNVSTLELGDSALYLCASSFAGTSSPYEQYFGPGTRLTVT.

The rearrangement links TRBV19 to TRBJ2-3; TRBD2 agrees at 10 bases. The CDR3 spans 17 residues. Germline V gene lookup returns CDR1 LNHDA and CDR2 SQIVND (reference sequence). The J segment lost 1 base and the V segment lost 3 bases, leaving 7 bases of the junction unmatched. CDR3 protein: CASSIMRTSGRTDTQYF. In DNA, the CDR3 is TGTGCCAGTAGTATTATGAGGACTAGCGGCCGCACAGATACGCAGTATTTT.

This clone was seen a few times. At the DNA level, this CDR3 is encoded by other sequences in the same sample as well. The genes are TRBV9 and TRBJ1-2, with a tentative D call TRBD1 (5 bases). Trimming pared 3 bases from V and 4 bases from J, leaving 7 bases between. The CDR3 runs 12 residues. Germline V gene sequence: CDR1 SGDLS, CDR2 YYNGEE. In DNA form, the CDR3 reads TGTGCCAGCAGCGCCGACAGCTATGGCTACACCTTC. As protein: CASSADSYGYTF. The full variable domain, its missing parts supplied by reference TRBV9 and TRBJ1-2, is DSGVTQTPKHLITATGQRVTLRCSPRSGDLSVYWYQQSLDQGLQFLIQYYNGEERAKGNILERFSAQQFPDLHSELNLSSLELGDSALYFCASSADSYGYTFGSGTRLTVV.

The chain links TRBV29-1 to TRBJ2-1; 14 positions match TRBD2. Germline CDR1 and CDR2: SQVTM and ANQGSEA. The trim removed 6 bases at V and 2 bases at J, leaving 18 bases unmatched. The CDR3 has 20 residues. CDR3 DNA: TGCAGCGTCGAGGCGGACTGGGGGACTAGCGGGAGTGGGGCCTACAATGAGCAGTTCTTC. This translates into CSVEADWGTSGSGAYNEQFF.

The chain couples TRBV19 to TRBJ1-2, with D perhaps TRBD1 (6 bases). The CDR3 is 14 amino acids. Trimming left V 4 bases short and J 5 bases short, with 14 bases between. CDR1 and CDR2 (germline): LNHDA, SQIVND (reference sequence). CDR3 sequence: CASSKQGLPYGYTF. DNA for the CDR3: TGTGCCAGTAGTAAACAGGGTCTGCCTTATGGCTACACCTTC.

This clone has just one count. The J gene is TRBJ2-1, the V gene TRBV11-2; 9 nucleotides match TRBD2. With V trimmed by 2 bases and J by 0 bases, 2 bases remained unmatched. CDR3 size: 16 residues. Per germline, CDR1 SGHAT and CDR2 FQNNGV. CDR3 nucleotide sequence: TGTGCCAGCAGCTTACTAGCGGGGAGCTCCTACAATGAGCAGTTCTTC. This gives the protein CASSLLAGSSYNEQFF.

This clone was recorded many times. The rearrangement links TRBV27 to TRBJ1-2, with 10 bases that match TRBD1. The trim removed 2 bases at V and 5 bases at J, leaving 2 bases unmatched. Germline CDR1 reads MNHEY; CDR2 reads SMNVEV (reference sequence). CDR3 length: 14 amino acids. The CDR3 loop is CASSLKGQGYGYTF. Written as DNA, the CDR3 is TGTGCCAGCAGTTTAAAGGGACAGGGGTATGGCTACACCTTC.

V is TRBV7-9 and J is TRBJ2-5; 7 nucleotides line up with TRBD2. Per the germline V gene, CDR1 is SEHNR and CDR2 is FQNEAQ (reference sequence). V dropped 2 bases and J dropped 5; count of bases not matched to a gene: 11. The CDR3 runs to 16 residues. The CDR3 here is CASSLKGAVGGETQYF. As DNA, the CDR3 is TGTGCCAGCAGCTTAAAAGGGGCAGTGGGAGGGGAGACCCAGTACTTC.

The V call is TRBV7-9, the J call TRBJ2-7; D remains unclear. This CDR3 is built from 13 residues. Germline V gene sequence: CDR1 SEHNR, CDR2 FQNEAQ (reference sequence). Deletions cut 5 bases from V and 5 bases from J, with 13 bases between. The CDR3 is CASSRINYDEQYF. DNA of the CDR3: TGTGCCAGCAGCCGGATAAACTATGACGAGCAGTACTTC.

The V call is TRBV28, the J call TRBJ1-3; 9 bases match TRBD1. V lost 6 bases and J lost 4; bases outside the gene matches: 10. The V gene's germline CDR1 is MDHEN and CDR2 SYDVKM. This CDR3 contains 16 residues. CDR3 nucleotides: TGTGCCAGCAGCTGGGCGGGGACAGGGAAAGGAAACACCATATATTTT. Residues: CASSWAGTGKGNTIYF.

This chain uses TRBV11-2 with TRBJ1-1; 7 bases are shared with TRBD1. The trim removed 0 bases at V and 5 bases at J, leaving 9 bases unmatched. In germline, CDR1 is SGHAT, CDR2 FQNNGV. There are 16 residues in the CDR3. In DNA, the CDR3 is TGTGCCAGCAGCTTAGACGACAGGGTGATGAGTACTGAAGCTTTCTTT. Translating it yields CASSLDDRVMSTEAFF.

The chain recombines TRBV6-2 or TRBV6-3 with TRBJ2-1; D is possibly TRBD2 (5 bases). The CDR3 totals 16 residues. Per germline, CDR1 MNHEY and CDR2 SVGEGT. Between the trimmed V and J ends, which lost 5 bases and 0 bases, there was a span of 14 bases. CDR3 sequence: CASSPLGLASYNEQFF. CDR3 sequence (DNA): TGTGCCAGCAGTCCCCTCGGTCTAGCCTCCTACAATGAGCAGTTCTTC.

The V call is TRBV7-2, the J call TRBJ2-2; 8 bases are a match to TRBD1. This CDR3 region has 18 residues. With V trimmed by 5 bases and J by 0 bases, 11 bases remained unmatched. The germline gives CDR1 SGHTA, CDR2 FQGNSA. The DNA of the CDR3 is TGTGCCAGCAGCCTAAAACCAGGGGGCCCGACGAACACCGGGGAGCTGTTTTTT. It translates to CASSLKPGGPTNTGELFF. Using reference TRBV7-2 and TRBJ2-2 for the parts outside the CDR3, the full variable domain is GAGVSQSPSNKVTEKGKDVELRCDPISGHTALYWYRQSLGQGLEFLIYFQGNSAPDKSGLPSDRFSAERTGGSVSTLTIQRTQQEDSAVYLCASSLKPGGPTNTGELFFGEGSRLTVL.

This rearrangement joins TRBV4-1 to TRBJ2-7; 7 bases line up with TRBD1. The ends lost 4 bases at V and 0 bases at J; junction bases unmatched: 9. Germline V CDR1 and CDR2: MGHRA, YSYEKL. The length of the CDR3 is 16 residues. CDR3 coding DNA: TGCGCCAGCAGCCTTCCCGGGACAGCACACTCCTACGAGCAGTACTTC. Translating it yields CASSLPGTAHSYEQYF.